The 20 T cell receptor beta chains below all came from one sample that was sequenced in a study of human thymus T cells. Thymic resections from corrective heart surgery supplied the tissue. Clones were read by immunoSEQ multiplex PCR, and TCRdb kept only the in-frame ones, dropping some. The sample carries 100,000 to 150,000 clones, around 94% recorded once. Sequencing was performed on thymus tissue. These receptors came from a boy under three years old with a congenital heart defect but otherwise immunologically healthy.

The chain links TRBV7-2 to TRBJ2-2; tentatively, D is TRBD1 or TRBD2 (5 bases each). With 4 bases removed from V and 7 bases from J, the gap between germline ends came to 10 bases. From germline, CDR1 is SGHTA and CDR2 FQGNSA. The CDR3 contains 13 residues. The CDR3 region has the DNA TGTGCCAGCAGCTCGGGGCACGGCGGGGAGCTGTTTTTT. This codes for CASSSGHGGELFF.

The chain joins TRBV15 to TRBJ1-1, with a weak D call TRBD1 (5 bases). The germline V gene has CDR1 LNHNV and CDR2 YYDKDF (reference sequence). Trimming shortened V by 2 bases and J by 7 bases, and 17 bases separated the two germline ends. This CDR3 is 15 amino acids long. The CDR3 DNA reads as TGTGCCACCAGCAGACCCCCGGGGCAGGGCCTTGAAGCTTTCTTT. This translates into CATSRPPGQGLEAFF.

The CDR3 is CASSPGGLDSYNEQFF. The CDR3 coding sequence is TGTGCCAGCAGCCCGGGGGGCCTCGACTCCTACAATGAGCAGTTCTTC. The rearrangement uses TRBV4-2 and TRBJ2-1; D might be TRBD2 (7 bases). With 4 bases removed from V and 0 bases from J, the gap between germline ends came to 13 bases. This CDR3 comprises 16 residues. Germline V gene lookup returns CDR1 LGHNA and CDR2 YNFKEQ.

CDR3 region: CASSLITWLSGESYGYTF. CDR3 sequence (DNA): TGTGCCAGCAGCTTAATAACGTGGCTGAGCGGGGAATCCTATGGCTACACCTTC. V is TRBV7-9 and J is TRBJ1-2, with D unclear. Deletions cut 2 bases from V and 4 bases from J, with 23 bases between. The CDR3 runs to 18 residues. The germline V gene has CDR1 SEHNR and CDR2 FQNEAQ (reference sequence).

The J gene is TRBJ1-2, the V gene TRBV5-5, with D unclear. CDR1 and CDR2 (germline): SGHKS, YYEKEE (reference sequence). With 0 bases removed from V and 2 bases from J, the gap between germline ends came to 5 bases. The CDR3 consists of 13 residues. Here the CDR3 DNA reads TGTGCCAGCAGCTTGGTCCAAAACTATGGCTACACCTTC. This gives the protein CASSLVQNYGYTF. The full variable domain, rest sourced from reference TRBV5-5 and TRBJ1-2, is DAGVTQSPTHLIKTRGQQVTLRCSPISGHKSVSWYQQVLGQGPQFIFQYYEKEERGRGNFPDRFSARQFPNYSSELNVNALLLGDSALYLCASSLVQNYGYTFGSGTRLTVV.

The chain employs TRBV19 and TRBJ2-2, with a weak D call TRBD2 (6 bases). The CDR3 sequence is 17 residues long. Per germline, CDR1 LNHDA and CDR2 SQIVND (reference sequence). The V and J ends lost 6 bases and 3 bases respectively, with 20 bases between them. This chain's CDR3 is CASSSPPWGVHTGELFF. CDR3 sequence (DNA): TGTGCCAGTAGCTCCCCGCCTTGGGGGGTTCACACCGGGGAGCTGTTTTTT.

The chain uses TRBV11-2 and TRBJ2-1; D uncertain. V dropped 5 bases and J dropped 5 bases, with 25 bases sitting between them. The CDR3 runs to 18 residues. Germline values: CDR1 SGHAT, CDR2 FQNNGV. The CDR3 DNA is TGTGCCAGCAGCCGCCCTTACTCGAAACTTCCTAAGAACAATGAGCAGTTCTTC. It encodes CASSRPYSKLPKNNEQFF.

The chain's CDR3 is CASSLGPKSDEQYF. The CDR3 nucleotides read TGCGCCAGCAGCTTGGGACCGAAATCCGACGAGCAGTACTTC. This chain joins TRBV5-1 and TRBJ2-7; D is uncertain. This CDR3 comprises 14 residues. V was shortened by 0 bases and J by 5 bases, with 12 bases between the two germline ends. Germline-derived CDR1 and CDR2 are SGHRS and YFSETQ.

This chain connects TRBV4-2 to TRBJ2-7; unclear D gene. Germline loops: CDR1 LGHNA, CDR2 YNFKEQ. The CDR3 is made up of 11 amino acids. Trimming cost V 5 bases and J 3 bases, with 5 bases left between them. The chain's CDR3 is CASSGRYEQYF. CDR3 DNA sequence: TGTGCCAGCAGCGGACGCTACGAGCAGTACTTC.

The gene calls are TRBV10-3 and TRBJ2-7, with D uncertain. Trimming shortened V by 0 bases and J by 2 bases, and 5 bases separated the two germline ends. This CDR3 has 13 residues. From germline, CDR1 is ENHRY and CDR2 SYGVKD. CDR3 nucleotide sequence: TGTGCCATCAGTGAGTCGAGACCCTACGAGCAGTACTTC. Residues: CAISESRPYEQYF.

CDR3 protein: CASSLGRVNQPQHF. In nucleotides, the CDR3 is TGTGCCAGCAGTTTAGGTAGGGTCAATCAGCCCCAGCATTTT. The V and J genes are TRBV28 and TRBJ1-5, with no clear D. CDR1 is MDHEN, CDR2 SYDVKM, per germline. CDR3 size: 14 residues. V lost 2 bases and J 3 bases, leaving 8 bases between the germline ends.

The chain carries TRBV18 and TRBJ2-5, with TRBD2 matching 8 bases. The CDR3 is made up of 13 amino acids. CDR1 and CDR2 from the germline V gene are KGHSH and LQKENI. J lost 4 bases, V lost 3 bases, and 1 base had no gene match. The CDR3, as DNA: TGTGCCAGCTCACCCGGGGGGGCAGAGACCCAGTACTTC. This translates into CASSPGGAETQYF. Full variable domain (missing parts from reference TRBV18 and TRBJ2-5): NAGVMQNPRHLVRRRGQEARLRCSPMKGHSHVYWYRQLPEEGLKFMVYLQKENIIDESGMPKERFSAEFPKEGPSILRIQQVVRGDSAAYFCASSPGGAETQYFGPGTRLLVL.

The chain combines TRBV18 with TRBJ2-5, with a possible D match to TRBD2 (6 bases). The CDR3 runs 16 residues. V lost 2 bases, J lost 2 bases, and 15 bases lay in between. Germline V gene sequence: CDR1 KGHSH, CDR2 LQKENI. CDR3 loop: CASSPAGGAGQETQYF. CDR3 in DNA: TGTGCCAGCTCACCAGCTGGCGGGGCCGGACAAGAGACCCAGTACTTC. Full variable domain (rest looked up from reference TRBV18 and TRBJ2-5): NAGVMQNPRHLVRRRGQEARLRCSPMKGHSHVYWYRQLPEEGLKFMVYLQKENIIDESGMPKERFSAEFPKEGPSILRIQQVVRGDSAAYFCASSPAGGAGQETQYFGPGTRLLVL.

The chain combines TRBV5-6 with TRBJ1-3, with a possible D match to TRBD1 (6 bases). CDR3 length: 16 residues. V dropped 6 bases and J dropped 3 bases, with 19 bases sitting between them. CDR1 is SGHDT and CDR2 is YYEEEE in the germline V gene. CDR3 sequence (DNA): TGTGCCAGCACGGGGCGGCGGGGGCTTGGTGGAAACACCATATATTTT. Translated, it gives CASTGRRGLGGNTIYF.

The table lists this clone with a count of one. The gene calls are TRBV27 and TRBJ2-3; D is unresolved. The V gene lost 7 bases and the J gene lost 4 bases, with 6 bases spanning the gap. Germline CDR1 reads MNHEY; CDR2 reads SMNVEV (reference sequence). The CDR3 loop spans 11 amino acids. DNA of the CDR3: TGTGCCAGCACAGGTGCAGATACGCAGTATTTT. Its translation is CASTGADTQYF.

This chain uses TRBV1 with TRBJ1-5. TRBV1 is a pseudogene. The CDR3 spans 13 residues. The CDR3 protein is CTSSLKRCQPQHF. The CDR3 DNA sequence: TGCACCAGCAGCCTTAAGAGGTGTCAGCCCCAGCATTTT.

The V call is TRBV11-3, the J call TRBJ2-1; tentatively, D is TRBD2 (5 bases). This CDR3 comprises 15 residues. CDR1 is SGHNT, CDR2 YENEEA, per germline. Trimming took off 4 bases at V and 4 bases at J, with 14 bases between the two ends. The DNA of the CDR3 is TGTGCCAGCAGCTCCTTAGCGAGGACTTACAATGAGCAGTTCTTC. It translates to CASSSLARTYNEQFF. The full variable domain, rest sourced from reference TRBV11-3 and TRBJ2-1, is EAGVVQSPRYKIIEKKQPVAFWCNPISGHNTLYWYLQNLGQGPELLIRYENEEAVDDSQLPKDRFSAERLKGVDSTLKIQPAELGDSAVYLCASSSLARTYNEQFFGPGTRLTVL.

Here the CDR3 reads CASSLSRGLPYEQYF. As DNA, the CDR3 is TGTGCCAGCAGCTTATCGAGGGGGCTTCCCTACGAGCAGTACTTC. The chain uses TRBV11-2 and TRBJ2-7, with TRBD1 identical over 7 bases. Germline loops: CDR1 SGHAT, CDR2 FQNNGV. The CDR3 consists of 15 residues. Losses at the gene ends were 2 bases for V and 2 bases for J; bases not matched to a gene: 6. The whole variable domain, filled in from reference TRBV11-2 and TRBJ2-7, reads EAGVAQSPRYKIIEKRQSVAFWCNPISGHATLYWYQQILGQGPKLLIQFQNNGVVDDSQLPKDRFSAERLKGVDSTLKIQPAKLEDSAVYLCASSLSRGLPYEQYFGPGTRLTVT.

The chain links TRBV27 to TRBJ1-1; D not resolved. The CDR3 spans 13 residues. Germline-derived CDR1 and CDR2 are MNHEY and SMNVEV (reference sequence). Trimming took off 5 bases at V and 5 bases at J, with 12 bases between the two ends. CDR3 sequence (DNA): TGTGCCAGCAGTCAGATGGGAGGGACTGAAGCTTTCTTT. Encoded protein: CASSQMGGTEAFF.

The chain combines TRBV10-3 with TRBJ2-3, with 7 bases fitting TRBD2. The CDR3 runs to 17 residues. CDR1 ENHRY and CDR2 SYGVKD come from the germline V gene. J was trimmed by 3 bases and V by 2 bases; bases with no gene match: 11. The CDR3 reads CAISEPLWSGETDTQYF. CDR3 DNA: TGTGCCATCAGTGAGCCCCTCTGGAGCGGGGAAACAGATACGCAGTATTTT.